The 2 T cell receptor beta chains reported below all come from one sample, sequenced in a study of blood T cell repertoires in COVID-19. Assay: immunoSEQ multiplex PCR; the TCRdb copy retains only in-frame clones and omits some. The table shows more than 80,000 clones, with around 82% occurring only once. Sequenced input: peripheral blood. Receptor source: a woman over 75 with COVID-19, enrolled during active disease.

DNA for the CDR3: TGTGCCAGCAGCTTGGCGGGACAGTATTCACCCCTCCACTTT. This gives the protein CASSLAGQYSPLHF. The gene calls are TRBV5-5 and TRBJ1-6; 7 bases agree with TRBD1. This CDR3 is built from 14 residues. Trimming at V came to 0 bases and at J to 8 bases, leaving 2 bases not matched to a gene. Germline loops: CDR1 SGHKS, CDR2 YYEKEE (reference sequence). Full variable domain (outside the CDR3, taken from reference TRBV5-5 and TRBJ1-6): DAGVTQSPTHLIKTRGQQVTLRCSPISGHKSVSWYQQVLGQGPQFIFQYYEKEERGRGNFPDRFSARQFPNYSSELNVNALLLGDSALYLCASSLAGQYSPLHFGNGTRLTVT.

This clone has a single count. The CDR3 nucleotides are TGTGCCAGCAGTGACTACGACAATGAGCAGTTCTTC. It translates to CASSDYDNEQFF. The gene calls are TRBV2 and TRBJ2-1; D not certain. Germline V gives CDR1 SNHLY, CDR2 FYNNEI. The CDR3 runs to 12 residues. Trimming cost V 3 bases and J 5 bases, with 5 bases left between them.